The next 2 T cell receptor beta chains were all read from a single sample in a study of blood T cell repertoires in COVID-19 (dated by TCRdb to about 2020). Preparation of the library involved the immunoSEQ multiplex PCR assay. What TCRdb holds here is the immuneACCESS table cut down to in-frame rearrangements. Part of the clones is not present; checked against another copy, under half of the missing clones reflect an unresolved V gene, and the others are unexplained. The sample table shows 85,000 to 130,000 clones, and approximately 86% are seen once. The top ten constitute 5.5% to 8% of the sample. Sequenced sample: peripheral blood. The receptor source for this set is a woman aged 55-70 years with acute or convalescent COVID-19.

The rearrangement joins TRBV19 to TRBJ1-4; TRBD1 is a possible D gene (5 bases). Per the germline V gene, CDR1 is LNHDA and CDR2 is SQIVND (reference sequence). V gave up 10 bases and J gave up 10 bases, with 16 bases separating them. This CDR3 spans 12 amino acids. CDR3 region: CATAEDGGKLFF. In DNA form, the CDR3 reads TGTGCCACAGCGGAGGACGGGGGAAAACTGTTTTTT.

As DNA, the CDR3 is TGTGCCAGCAGCTTAGCTCCGGGAAGTGCTGGAAACACCATATATTTT. Protein sequence: CASSLAPGSAGNTIYF. The J gene is TRBJ1-3, the V gene TRBV7-6, with D unresolved. Germline CDR1 SGHVS, CDR2 FNYEAQ. V gave up 0 bases and J gave up 2 bases, with 11 bases separating them. This CDR3 region has 16 residues.